One and the same sample provided the 3 T cell receptor beta chains below, sequenced in a study of HIV-infected children after antiretroviral therapy interruption. A 3' RACE protocol on RNA, with unique molecular identifiers, produced the TCR library. Each CDR3 protein is one row after TCRdb ran MiXCR on the 3' RACE reads. The repertoire holds some 51,000 distinct CDR3 sequences, 4.3% seen once, with approximately 0.7% in the top ten. The treatment: PENTA 11 planned treatment interruption arm or continuous ART arm. The sample in question was CD45RA+ CD4+ T cells from PBMCs, pooled from several time points, obtained from a donor given antiretroviral therapy, either interrupted or continuous. This sample's subset: naive CD4+ CD45RA+ CD45RO- T cells. The receptor set was obtained from a pool of human donors with HIV.

This clonotype was seen repeatedly, ten times or more. The chain has TRBV28 and TRBJ2-3; D possibly corresponds to TRBD2 (7 bases). V dropped 5 bases and J dropped 11 bases, with 11 bases sitting between them. The CDR3 sequence is 11 residues long. In germline, CDR1 is MDHEN, CDR2 SYDVKM. The CDR3 loop is CASSRGGLQYF. CDR3 in DNA: TGTGCCAGCAGTAGGGGGGGCCTGCAGTATTTT.

This clonotype was picked up many times. The chain joins TRBV28 to TRBJ2-1; 12 bases fit TRBD1. The germline V gene has CDR1 MDHEN and CDR2 SYDVKM. Trimming removed 5 bases from V and 9 bases from J; junction bases left unmatched: 8. The CDR3 runs to 15 residues. The CDR3 nucleotides are TGTGCCAGCAGTACTTCCGGGACAGGGGGCGGTGAGCAGTTCTTC. This encodes CASSTSGTGGGEQFF.

This clonotype was picked up many times. The CDR3 coding sequence is TGTGCCACCAGTGATTCCCCCACGTCTGAAGCTTTCTTT. Its translation: CATSDSPTSEAFF. The chain recombines TRBV24-1 with TRBJ1-1; D is ambiguous. Germline CDR1 and CDR2: KGHDR and SFDVKD. This CDR3 spans 13 amino acids. Trimming pared 2 bases from V and 6 bases from J, leaving 9 bases between.